Each of the 20 T cell receptor beta chains below was sequenced from the same sample in a study of patients and donors after allogeneic stem cell transplantation. TCRdb analysed the RT-PCR reads with MiXCR anew, one entry per CDR3 protein. The table lists tens of thousands of distinct CDR3 sequences, 37% of them singletons. The sequencing input was blood, either unsorted or a sorted T cell fraction (not recorded which). Receptors originate from a human donor who was either an allogeneic HSCT recipient or a stem cell or donor lymphocyte infusion donor (not recorded which). It is not recorded whose cells these are; they may come from a transplant donor.

The chain is built from TRBV6-2 or TRBV6-3 and TRBJ2-1; D gene uncertain. V was shortened by 4 bases and J by 7 bases, with 11 bases between the two germline ends. CDR1 and CDR2 from the germline V gene are MNHEY and SVGEGT. The CDR3 consists of 13 residues. Here the CDR3 DNA reads TGTGCCAGCAGTTCTGGCGCAGATAATGAGCAGTTCTTC. This codes for CASSSGADNEQFF.

The CDR3 region is CATSRGEHTNIDEQYF. The CDR3 nucleotides read TGTGCCACCAGCAGAGGGGAGCATACGAACATAGACGAGCAGTACTTC. The chain is built from TRBV15 and TRBJ2-7, with a weak D call TRBD2 (5 bases). V lost 1 base and J 5 bases, leaving 18 bases between the germline ends. The germline CDR1 and CDR2 sequences are LNHNV and YYDKDF (reference sequence). The CDR3 is 16 residues long.

This chain joins TRBV15 and TRBJ2-4; D is uncertain. Trimming took 1 base from V and 7 from J, leaving 11 bases between them. The length of the CDR3 is 14 residues. CDR1 LNHNV and CDR2 YYDKDF come from the germline V gene (reference sequence). The CDR3 bases are TGTGCCACCAGCAGAGCCCTTGGAGAGAACATTCAGTACTTC. It translates to CATSRALGENIQYF. The full variable domain, with the rest looked up from reference TRBV15 and TRBJ2-4, is DAMVIQNPRYQVTQFGKPVTLSCSQTLNHNVMYWYQQKSSQAPKLLFHYYDKDFNNEADTPDNFQSRRPNTSFCFLDIRSPGLGDTAMYLCATSRALGENIQYFGAGTRLSVL.

V is TRBV20-1 and J is TRBJ2-3; the match to TRBD1 covers 7 bases. Looked up from germline, CDR1 is DFQATT and CDR2 is SNEGSKA (reference sequence). This CDR3 region has 15 residues. The ends lost 6 bases at V and 1 base at J; junction bases unmatched: 10. The CDR3 loop is CSANTGDIGTDTQYF. CDR3 sequence (DNA): TGCAGTGCAAATACAGGGGATATCGGCACAGATACGCAGTATTTT.

The chain combines TRBV12-3 or TRBV12-4 with TRBJ1-4; 10 bases map to TRBD1. V was pared by 6 bases and J by 8 bases, with 9 bases of the junction left unmatched. The CDR3 is made up of 15 amino acids. The CDR3 DNA sequence: TGTGCCAGCAGACCCTCGGACAGGGGGTGGGAAAAACTGTTTTTT. This sequence encodes CASRPSDRGWEKLFF.

The chain uses TRBV4-3 and TRBJ1-4; D is unclear. The germline V gene has CDR1 LGHNA and CDR2 YSLEER. V gave up 2 bases and J gave up 4 bases, with 11 bases separating them. The CDR3 contains 15 residues. CDR3 sequence (DNA): TGCGCCAGCAGCCAAACCTCTAGGAGTAATGAAAAACTGTTTTTT. Amino acids: CASSQTSRSNEKLFF.

The table lists this clonotype with a count of one. The gene calls are TRBV5-1 and TRBJ2-3; TRBD2 aligns across 7 bases. Trimming cost V 1 base and J 2 bases; bases outside gene matches: 13. Germline assignment: CDR1 SGHRS and CDR2 YFSETQ. The length of the CDR3 is 18 residues. CDR3 in amino acids: CASSLTPGDYLDTDTQYF. The CDR3 nucleotides are TGCGCCAGCAGCTTGACCCCGGGGGACTACCTAGACACAGATACGCAGTATTTT.

The sample holds many counts of this clonotype. The rearrangement joins TRBV3-1 to TRBJ1-1, with D possibly being TRBD1 (6 bases). The germline V gene encodes CDR1 LGHDT and CDR2 YNNKEL (reference sequence). The CDR3 sequence is 13 residues long. V lost 0 bases, J lost 11 bases, and 13 bases lay in between. The DNA for the CDR3 is TGTGCCAGCAGCCAAGATGTTACAGGGAGGGCTTTCTTT. Amino acid sequence: CASSQDVTGRAFF.

The chain recombines TRBV5-1 with TRBJ1-6; D ambiguous. The V end was cut by 4 bases, the J end by 10 bases, with 18 bases between. CDR3 length equals 15 residues. Germline CDR1 reads SGHRS; CDR2 reads YFSETQ. CDR3 sequence reads: CASSLEGSPNSPLHF. The CDR3 coding sequence is TGCGCCAGCAGCCTTGAAGGGTCCCCGAACTCACCCCTCCACTTT.

The chain has TRBV20-1 and TRBJ1-6, with 7 bases fitting TRBD1. Germline assignment: CDR1 DFQATT and CDR2 SNEGSKA (reference sequence). The CDR3 is 12 residues long. Trimming cost V 5 bases and J 9 bases; bases outside gene matches: 4. CDR3 sequence: CSASQGSSPLHF. The DNA of the CDR3 is TGCAGTGCTTCACAGGGGAGTTCACCCCTCCACTTT.

The rearrangement links TRBV21-1 to TRBJ2-4. TRBV21-1 is marked as a pseudogene. This CDR3 is 16 amino acids long. CDR3 amino acids: CASSKVWKIAKNIQYF. The DNA of the CDR3 is TGTGCCAGCAGCAAAGTTTGGAAGATAGCCAAAAACATTCAGTACTTC.

The rearrangement uses TRBV29-1 and TRBJ2-7; D is perhaps TRBD1 (7 bases). The V gene lost 0 bases and the J gene lost 3 bases, with 21 bases spanning the gap. Germline CDR1 reads SQVTM; CDR2 reads ANQGSEA. The CDR3 runs to 17 residues. The DNA of the CDR3 is TGCAGCGTTGAAGATCGCCGAAAACCTCAGGGGGGCTACGAGCAGTACTTC. Residues: CSVEDRRKPQGGYEQYF.

The chain employs TRBV4-3 and TRBJ2-2; D possibly corresponds to TRBD2 (5 bases). Germline CDR1 reads LGHNA; CDR2 reads YSLEER. The CDR3 sequence is 16 residues long. The V end was cut by 0 bases, the J end by 5 bases, with 13 bases between. The CDR3 DNA sequence: TGCGCCAGCAGCCAAGATGAGGACTTCTGGACCGGGGAGCTGTTTTTT. Amino acid sequence: CASSQDEDFWTGELFF.

The chain carries TRBV20-1 and TRBJ2-2; 7 bases match TRBD1. The CDR3 is 14 residues long. With 1 base clipped from V and 6 bases from J, the junction kept 5 bases outside the gene matches. Germline V gene sequence: CDR1 DFQATT, CDR2 SNEGSKA (reference sequence). CDR3 DNA: TGCAGTGCTAGAGTCCCTACAGGGGCCGGGGAGCTGTTTTTT. Protein product: CSARVPTGAGELFF.

At least ten counts were recorded for this clonotype. The chain couples TRBV7-2 to TRBJ1-2; D is ambiguous. V was cut by 1 base and J by 3 bases, with 15 bases left in between. Per the germline V gene, CDR1 is SGHTA and CDR2 is FQGNSA. This CDR3 is 16 amino acids long. The CDR3 bases are TGTGCCAGCAGCTTAGTAAGCGGGGAACGTGACTATGGCTACACCTTC. Encoded protein: CASSLVSGERDYGYTF.

This clonotype was seen only a few times. The chain employs TRBV7-9 and TRBJ2-5, with a tentative D call TRBD1 (5 bases). Germline V gives CDR1 SEHNR, CDR2 FQNEAQ (reference sequence). V lost 7 bases to trimming and J lost 1 base, with 16 bases between them. This CDR3 is 15 amino acids long. For the CDR3, the DNA is TGTGCCAGCAAAAGAATCCAGGGAACCCAAGAGACCCAGTACTTC. It codes for CASKRIQGTQETQYF.

This clonotype has just a few counts. The chain employs TRBV15 and TRBJ2-7, with 8 nucleotides matching TRBD1. V was clipped by 6 bases and J by 6 bases; unmatched bases: 10. CDR3 length: 14 residues. The germline gives CDR1 LNHNV, CDR2 YYDKDF (reference sequence). Here the CDR3 reads CATSPDREVLEQYF. Written as DNA, the CDR3 is TGTGCCACCAGTCCGGACAGGGAAGTACTCGAGCAGTACTTC.

The J gene is TRBJ2-1, the V gene TRBV29-1; D is undetermined. The CDR3 runs 16 residues. Per the germline V gene, CDR1 is SQVTM and CDR2 is ANQGSEA. The V end was cut by 1 base, the J end by 3 bases, with 16 bases between. As DNA, the CDR3 is TGCAGCGTTGAAGCCGCGGTCCAGTACAACTACAATGAGCAGTTCTTC. Protein: CSVEAAVQYNYNEQFF.

Only a few counts were recorded for this clonotype. The chain has TRBV29-1 and TRBJ2-1; 7 nucleotides align to TRBD2. The ends lost 7 bases at V and 6 bases at J; junction bases unmatched: 6. CDR3 length: 12 residues. Germline CDR1 is SQVTM and CDR2 is ANQGSEA. For the CDR3, the DNA is TGCAGCGGACTCCGACTAGCCAATGAGCAGTTCTTC. It is translated as CSGLRLANEQFF.

The V and J genes are TRBV21-1 and TRBJ1-5; the table gives TRBD1 as D, unverified against the DNA. TRBV21-1 is listed as a pseudogene. The CDR3 runs 18 residues. In DNA, the CDR3 is TGTGCCACCCTCCAAGGACAGGAAGAACCTCCTAGCAATCAGCCCCAGCATTTT. Residues: CATLQGQEEPPSNQPQHF.